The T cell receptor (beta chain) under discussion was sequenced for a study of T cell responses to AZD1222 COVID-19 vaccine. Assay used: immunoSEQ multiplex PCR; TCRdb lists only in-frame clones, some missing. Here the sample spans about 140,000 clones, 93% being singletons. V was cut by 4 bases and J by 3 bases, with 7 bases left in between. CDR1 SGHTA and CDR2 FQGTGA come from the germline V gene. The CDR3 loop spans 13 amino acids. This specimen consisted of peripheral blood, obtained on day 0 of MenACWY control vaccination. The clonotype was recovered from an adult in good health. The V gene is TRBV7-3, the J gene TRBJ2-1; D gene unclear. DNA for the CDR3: TGTGCCAGCAGCTCTGGGATCTACAATGAGCAGTTCTTC. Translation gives CASSSGIYNEQFF.